These T cell receptor beta chains were read from a single sample in a study of cytomegalovirus exposure and HLA in healthy donors. Profiled with immunoSEQ multiplex PCR; TCRdb holds only in-frame clones, not every one. The repertoire holds some 200,000 clones, with around 86% as singletons. Sequenced: PBMCs. The receptor set was obtained from a woman between 18 and 29 years old in good health and CMV-seronegative. Both conserved end residues are part of each CDR3. D genes are given only for firm matches. Rows give clone size only sometimes, using once, few, many, or a class for an expanded clone.

TRBV29-1,.,TRBJ2-1,TRBD1,CSVRQGWYNEQFF,TGCAGCGTTAGACAGGGTTGGTACAATGAGCAGTTCTTC
TRBV5-1,few,TRBJ2-1,.,CASSLGAVRGNEQFF,TGCGCCAGCAGCTTGGGGGCTGTTCGGGGGAATGAGCAGTTCTTC
TRBV5-1,.,TRBJ2-7,.,CASSYLSGEAYEQYF,TGCGCCAGCAGCTATCTTAGTGGTGAAGCCTACGAGCAGTACTTC
TRBV5-1,once,TRBJ2-7,TRBD2,CARLPSGDEQYF,TGCGCCAGGCTACCTAGCGGGGACGAGCAGTACTTC
TRBV25-1,.,TRBJ2-7,TRBD2,CASSPGWEGSYEQYF,TGTGCCAGCAGTCCGGGGTGGGAGGGCTCCTACGAGCAGTACTTC
TRBV7-3,few,TRBJ1-1,.,CASSLGGGTEAFF,TGTGCCAGCAGCTTGGGGGGAGGCACTGAAGCTTTCTTT
TRBV27,.,TRBJ2-7,TRBD2,CASSPIGVGPGGGYEQYF,TGTGCCAGCAGTCCAATAGGGGTCGGGCCGGGAGGAGGGTACGAGCAGTACTTC
TRBV7-9,.,TRBJ1-1,.,CSSSPGTEAFF,TGTTCCAGCAGCCCAGGAACTGAAGCTTTCTTT
TRBV19,.,TRBJ1-4,.,CATGQPIEKLFF,TGTGCCACCGGACAGCCGATTGAAAAACTGTTTTTT
TRBV19,.,TRBJ2-1,TRBD1,CASKVGQGSDEQFF,TGTGCCAGTAAAGTGGGACAGGGGTCCGATGAGCAGTTCTTC
TRBV9,once,TRBJ2-7,.,CASSTAGLTTSYEQYF,TGTGCCAGCAGCACTGCCGGACTAACCACCTCCTACGAGCAGTACTTC
TRBV4-1,few,TRBJ2-6,.,CASSQGQWYSSGANVLTF,TGCGCCAGCAGCCAAGGACAGTGGTATTCCTCTGGGGCCAACGTCCTGACTTTC
TRBV30,.,TRBJ1-5,TRBD1,CAWSTGQGHQPQHF,TGTGCCTGGAGTACCGGACAGGGACATCAGCCCCAGCATTTT
TRBV2,once,TRBJ1-3,TRBD1,CASSERQGAQNTIYF,TGTGCCAGCAGTGAGAGGCAGGGGGCGCAAAACACCATATATTTT
TRBV4-2,once,TRBJ2-7,.,CASSHPGSGRVTYEQYF,TGTGCCAGCAGCCATCCCGGGAGTGGCAGAGTGACCTACGAGCAGTACTTC
TRBV16,.,TRBJ1-4,.,CASSQSPPSFTANEKLFF,TGTGCCAGCAGCCAATCCCCCCCCTCATTCACGGCTAATGAAAAACTGTTTTTT
TRBV5-1,medium-sized,TRBJ1-4,.,CASSFRQGSEKLFF,TGCGCCAGCAGCTTCCGGCAGGGGAGTGAAAAACTGTTTTTT
TRBV15,.,TRBJ1-5,TRBD1,CATSLGTGKDQPQHF,TGTGCCACCAGCCTCGGGACAGGTAAGGATCAGCCCCAGCATTTT
TRBV5-6,.,TRBJ2-1,TRBD2,CASSLPGGHNEQFF,TGTGCCAGCAGCTTGCCGGGAGGGCACAATGAGCAGTTCTTC
TRBV7-9,.,TRBJ2-7,.,CASSQVSYEQYF,TGTGCCAGCAGCCAGGTTTCCTACGAGCAGTACTTC
TRBV7-9,.,TRBJ1-1,.,CASSLIAREAFF,TGTGCCAGCAGCTTAATCGCTCGGGAAGCTTTCTTT